These 31 T cell receptor beta chains originate from one sample sequenced in a study of blood T cell repertoires in COVID-19. Clones were sequenced by immunoSEQ multiplex PCR, and TCRdb holds only the in-frame ones, with some missing. In the table there are about 200,000 clones, roughly 88% of which are singletons. Sequenced: peripheral blood. The receptors were sampled from a man over 45 with COVID-19, enrolled during active disease.

The chain recombines TRBV9 with TRBJ1-1; 8 bases line up with TRBD1. V lost 3 bases and J lost 4; bases outside the gene matches: 17. Germline V CDR1 and CDR2: SGDLS, YYNGEE. This CDR3 contains 18 residues. The CDR3 DNA reads TGTGCCAGCAGCGGCGAAGACAGGGGTACCGGACAGGGCACTGAAGCTTTCTTT. This codes for CASSGEDRGTGQGTEAFF.

The genes are TRBV5-6 and TRBJ1-4; TRBD1 matches at 11 bases. The germline gives CDR1 SGHDT, CDR2 YYEEEE. The CDR3 runs to 13 residues. Trimming took 6 bases from V and 10 from J; bases not matched to a gene: 5. CDR3 in DNA: TGTGCCAGCAACTGGACAGGGGGCGGAAAACTGTTTTTT. Encoded protein: CASNWTGGGKLFF.

CDR3 residues: CASSSGGPRLVNTEAFF. The CDR3 DNA reads as TGCGCCAGCAGCTCCGGGGGACCAAGACTAGTGAACACTGAAGCTTTCTTT. The J gene is TRBJ1-1, the V gene TRBV5-1, with a tentative D call TRBD1 (5 bases). There are 17 residues in the CDR3. CDR1 SGHRS and CDR2 YFSETQ come from the germline V gene. The V end lost 3 bases, the J end lost 0 bases, and 18 bases lay between the germline ends.

The chain recombines TRBV2 with TRBJ2-4; 7 bases fit TRBD1. The CDR3 loop spans 13 amino acids. The V gene end was trimmed by 8 bases and the J gene end by 7 bases; junction bases not matched to a gene: 8. CDR1 is SNHLY, CDR2 FYNNEI, per germline. In nucleotides, the CDR3 is TGTGCCAGCGACAGGGCCACCAGTAACATTCAGTACTTC. Its protein is CASDRATSNIQYF.

The rearrangement links TRBV28 to TRBJ2-2, with TRBD2 identical over 8 bases. CDR3 length: 18 residues. In germline, CDR1 is MDHEN, CDR2 SYDVKM. The V and J ends lost 4 bases and 0 bases, in that order; junction bases with no gene match: 10. The CDR3 region is CASSSTTGGRTNTGELFF. DNA of the CDR3: TGTGCCAGCAGTTCAACTACGGGGGGGCGGACGAACACCGGGGAGCTGTTTTTT.

The chain has TRBV5-6 and TRBJ2-7, with 7 bases lining up with TRBD1. J was trimmed by 3 bases and V by 2 bases; bases with no gene match: 5. The CDR3 covers 14 residues. Germline lookup yields CDR1 SGHDT and CDR2 YYEEEE. The CDR3 spells CASSFGTVHYEQYF. The CDR3 coding sequence is TGTGCCAGCAGCTTTGGGACAGTTCACTACGAGCAGTACTTC.

About this clone itself: This same CDR3 is encoded by further DNA sequences in the sample. The V and J genes are TRBV9 and TRBJ2-3; 8 bases are shared with TRBD2. This CDR3 is built from 16 residues. The V segment lost 0 bases and the J segment 5 bases; nucleotides outside the gene matches: 8. Per the germline V gene, CDR1 is SGDLS and CDR2 is YYNGEE. The CDR3 is CASSVAIAGPRDTQYF. In nucleotides, the CDR3 is TGTGCCAGCAGCGTAGCTATAGCGGGGCCGAGAGATACGCAGTATTTT.

The genes are TRBV5-6 and TRBJ2-4, with D possibly TRBD2 on 5 matching bases. The V end was cut by 4 bases, the J end by 6 bases, with 11 bases between. The CDR3 is made up of 13 amino acids. The germline V gene encodes CDR1 SGHDT and CDR2 YYEEEE. The CDR3 loop reads CASSPDSGNIQYF. Here the CDR3 DNA reads TGTGCCAGCAGCCCGGACTCGGGAAACATTCAGTACTTC.

This chain uses TRBV5-1 with TRBJ1-1, with a possible D match to TRBD1 (5 bases). The CDR3 has 13 residues. The germline V and J ends were trimmed by 3 bases and 7 bases, with 13 bases remaining between them. Germline loops: CDR1 SGHRS, CDR2 YFSETQ. The CDR3 nucleotides are TGCGCCAGCAGCTCGCAGGACACAAATGAAGCTTTCTTT. Translating it yields CASSSQDTNEAFF.

DNA for the CDR3: TGTGCCAGCAGCTGGGACTTTGGGGCCAACGTCCTGACTTTC. Amino acid sequence: CASSWDFGANVLTF. The chain uses TRBV5-6 and TRBJ2-6; weak D call: TRBD2 (6 bases). CDR1 SGHDT and CDR2 YYEEEE come from the germline V gene. The CDR3 runs 14 residues. Trimming took off 3 bases at V and 3 bases at J, with 7 bases between the two ends. The full variable domain, rest sourced from reference TRBV5-6 and TRBJ2-6, is DAGVTQSPTHLIKTRGQQVTLRCSPKSGHDTVSWYQQALGQGPQFIFQYYEEEERQRGNFPDRFSGHQFPNYSSELNVNALLLGDSALYLCASSWDFGANVLTFGAGSRLTVL.

V and J are TRBV14 and TRBJ1-2; TRBD1 matches 8 bases. The junction had 12 bases not matched to a gene; V was cut back by 0 bases and J by 6 bases. This CDR3 is 17 amino acids long. Germline assignment: CDR1 SGHDN and CDR2 FVKESK. CDR3 loop: CASSQDLFEDRADGYTF. For the CDR3, the DNA is TGTGCCAGCAGCCAAGATCTTTTTGAGGACAGGGCAGATGGCTACACCTTC.

The genes are TRBV5-4 and TRBJ2-7, with 14 positions matching TRBD2. Germline V gene data show CDR1 as SGHNT and CDR2 as YYREEE (reference sequence). CDR3 size: 19 residues. The J segment lost 2 bases and the V segment lost 0 bases, leaving 10 bases of the junction unmatched. CDR3 nucleotides: TGTGCCAGCAGCTTGGGTCCCCGGGGACTAGCGGGGGAAGCCTACGAGCAGTACTTC. This gives the protein CASSLGPRGLAGEAYEQYF.

The J gene is TRBJ1-3, the V gene TRBV5-1; tentative D call: TRBD1 (5 bases). CDR1 is SGHRS, CDR2 YFSETQ, per germline. This CDR3 region has 13 residues. The V and J ends lost 3 bases and 4 bases respectively, with 8 bases between them. In DNA, the CDR3 is TGCGCCAGCAGCTGGGACTTGGGAAACACCATATATTTT. This encodes CASSWDLGNTIYF.

The V and J genes are TRBV25-1 and TRBJ1-2; 8 bases match TRBD1. The CDR3 contains 12 residues. V dropped 4 bases and J dropped 8; count of bases not matched to a gene: 3. In germline, CDR1 is MGHDK, CDR2 SYGVNS. The chain's CDR3 is CASSGTGFGYTF. The CDR3 DNA reads as TGTGCCAGCAGTGGGACAGGGTTCGGCTACACCTTC.

This chain joins TRBV11-2 and TRBJ1-6; 8 bases are a match to TRBD1. V shed 5 bases, J shed 17 bases, and the junction held 11 bases outside the gene matches. This CDR3 is built from 13 residues. Germline V gene lookup returns CDR1 SGHAT and CDR2 FQNNGV. The DNA of the CDR3 is TGTGCCAGCAGCACACCTGGCAGGGGGCTGATCCACTTT. It yields the protein CASSTPGRGLIHF.

The CDR3 sequence: CASSEKGHQGTGELFF. CDR3 bases: TGTGCCAGCAGTGAAAAGGGGCACCAGGGCACCGGGGAGCTGTTTTTT. The V and J genes are TRBV6-1 and TRBJ2-2; TRBD1 might be the D (5 bases). CDR1 is MNHNS and CDR2 is SASEGT in the germline V gene. V was cut by 2 bases and J by 4 bases, with 14 bases left in between. The CDR3 is 16 residues long.

This CDR3 is CASSQEHQDRAYNEQFF. In DNA form, the CDR3 reads TGTGCCAGCAGCCAAGAACACCAGGACAGGGCGTACAATGAGCAGTTCTTC. V and J are TRBV3-1 (or the pseudogene TRBV3-2) and TRBJ2-1, with TRBD1 matching over 8 bases. With V trimmed by 0 bases and J by 4 bases, 8 bases remained unmatched. Germline V gene data show CDR1 as LGHDT and CDR2 as YNNKEL (reference sequence). The CDR3 runs 17 residues.

V usage is TRBV28 and J usage is TRBJ2-5; D unresolved. Trimming stripped 6 bases from V and 2 bases from J, with 10 bases between. Germline V gives CDR1 MDHEN, CDR2 SYDVKM. The CDR3 runs to 13 residues. In nucleotides, the CDR3 is TGTGCCAGCAGGGCGGTAGGTCAAGAGACCCAGTACTTC. Residues: CASRAVGQETQYF.

The V call is TRBV11-2, the J call TRBJ2-5, with D perhaps TRBD2 (6 bases). With 7 bases removed from V and 1 base from J, the gap between germline ends came to 16 bases. The length of the CDR3 is 15 residues. Per germline, CDR1 SGHAT and CDR2 FQNNGV. The CDR3 region has the DNA TGTGCCAGCAACGCCGTGGGGGGTGTCCAAGAGACCCAGTACTTC. Translating it yields CASNAVGGVQETQYF.

The CDR3 DNA is TGCAGTGCTAGTTCGACTAGCGGGATCTACAATGAGCAGTTCTTC. Translated, it gives CSASSTSGIYNEQFF. This sequence joins TRBV20-1 and TRBJ2-1; 11 nucleotides agree with TRBD2. V was pared by 3 bases and J by 3 bases, with 4 bases of the junction left unmatched. This CDR3 spans 15 amino acids. Per germline, CDR1 DFQATT and CDR2 SNEGSKA (reference sequence).

In DNA form, the CDR3 reads TGTGCCTGGGTTGACAGGAACACTGAAGCTTTCTTT. As protein: CAWVDRNTEAFF. This rearrangement joins TRBV30 to TRBJ1-1; weak D call: TRBD1 (5 bases). The germline V gene has CDR1 GTSNPN and CDR2 SVGIG (reference sequence). Deletions cut 5 bases from V and 1 base from J, with 8 bases between. There are 12 residues in the CDR3.

The CDR3 region is CAISDKNKMSTDTQYF. DNA for the CDR3: TGTGCCATCAGTGATAAAAACAAGATGAGCACAGATACGCAGTATTTT. The V and J genes are TRBV10-3 and TRBJ2-3; unclear D gene. Germline V gene sequence: CDR1 ENHRY, CDR2 SYGVKD. The ends were cut back, 3 bases at V and 0 bases at J, with 13 bases in the middle. CDR3 length: 16 amino acids.

The J gene is TRBJ1-6, the V gene TRBV7-8; 7 nucleotides align to TRBD1. Germline loops: CDR1 SGHVS, CDR2 FQNEAQ. This CDR3 contains 16 residues. The trim removed 5 bases at V and 14 bases at J, leaving 18 bases unmatched. The CDR3 nucleotides read TGTGCCAGCAGCGTCGGACAGGCCAGCCACGTCGGGTCCCTCCACTTT. Amino acid sequence: CASSVGQASHVGSLHF.

The chain carries TRBV5-4 and TRBJ2-1; D may be TRBD1 (6 bases). V gave up 7 bases and J gave up 0 bases, with 14 bases separating them. The CDR3 contains 15 residues. CDR1 is SGHNT and CDR2 is YYREEE in the germline V gene (reference sequence). The CDR3 protein is CASALPGASYNEQFF. The CDR3 DNA follows: TGTGCCAGCGCTCTACCAGGGGCCTCCTACAATGAGCAGTTCTTC.

The chain has TRBV7-2 and TRBJ2-5, with TRBD1 as a possible D gene (6 bases). This CDR3 region has 15 residues. Trimming removed 4 bases at V and 0 bases at J, with 12 bases between. Germline CDR1 reads SGHTA; CDR2 reads FQGNSA. The CDR3: CASSYMDSYQETQYF. Here the CDR3 DNA reads TGTGCCAGCAGCTATATGGACAGCTACCAAGAGACCCAGTACTTC.

This clone has just a few counts. The CDR3 here is CASSFVQGGYTF. For the CDR3, the DNA is TGTGCCAGCAGTTTCGTTCAGGGAGGCTACACCTTC. The V and J genes are TRBV12-3 or TRBV12-4 and TRBJ1-2; D is possibly TRBD1 (5 bases). This CDR3 contains 12 residues. V was cut by 3 bases and J by 8 bases, with 10 bases left in between.

The chain is built from TRBV9 and TRBJ2-7, with 9 positions matching TRBD2. This CDR3 has 15 amino acids. J was trimmed by 6 bases and V by 0 bases; bases with no gene match: 7. Germline V gene lookup returns CDR1 SGDLS and CDR2 YYNGEE. CDR3 sequence: CASSVDGTSPGEQYF. The CDR3 DNA sequence: TGTGCCAGCAGCGTAGATGGGACTAGCCCCGGCGAGCAGTACTTC.

The chain joins TRBV5-1 to TRBJ2-5; TRBD2 matches at 9 bases. J lost 1 base, V lost 2 bases, and 6 bases had no gene match. CDR3 size: 16 residues. Germline CDR1 SGHRS, CDR2 YFSETQ. In DNA form, the CDR3 reads TGCGCCAGCAGCTTTGGAGCGGGGGGCTCCCAAGAGACCCAGTACTTC. This codes for CASSFGAGGSQETQYF.

This chain joins TRBV5-6 and TRBJ2-1; TRBD2 might be the D (6 bases). V was trimmed by 2 bases and J by 12 bases, leaving 18 bases between them. In germline, CDR1 is SGHDT, CDR2 YYEEEE. There are 14 residues in the CDR3. The CDR3 sequence is CASSFRHSGRGQFF. The CDR3 nucleotides are TGTGCCAGCAGCTTTCGCCATAGTGGGCGGGGGCAGTTCTTC.

The genes are TRBV5-6 and TRBJ2-5; TRBD1 matches at 7 bases. Trimming removed 4 bases from V and 3 bases from J; junction bases left unmatched: 3. The CDR3 totals 13 residues. Germline V gene data show CDR1 as SGHDT and CDR2 as YYEEEE. CDR3 sequence: CASSGTDKETQYF. CDR3 DNA: TGTGCCAGCAGCGGGACAGATAAAGAGACCCAGTACTTC.

J is TRBJ2-3 and V is TRBV24-1; 9 nucleotides agree with TRBD2. V gave up 7 bases and J gave up 1 base; unmatched junction bases: 14. The germline gives CDR1 KGHDR, CDR2 SFDVKD. The CDR3 loop spans 18 amino acids. In nucleotides, the CDR3 is TGTGCCACCAGAAGACTCCGCGCGGGAGGGTGGGGCACAGATACGCAGTATTTT. Residues: CATRRLRAGGWGTDTQYF.